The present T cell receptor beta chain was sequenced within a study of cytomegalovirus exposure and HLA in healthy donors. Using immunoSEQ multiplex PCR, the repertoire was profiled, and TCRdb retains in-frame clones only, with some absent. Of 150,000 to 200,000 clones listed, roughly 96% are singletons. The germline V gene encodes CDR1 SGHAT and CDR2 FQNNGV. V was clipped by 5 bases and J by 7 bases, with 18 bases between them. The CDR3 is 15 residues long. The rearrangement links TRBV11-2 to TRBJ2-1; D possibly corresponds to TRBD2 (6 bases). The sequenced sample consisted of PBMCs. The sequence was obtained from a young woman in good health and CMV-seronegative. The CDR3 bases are TGTGCCAGCAGCCTACCCCGGGGGTCCGGTAATGAGCAGTTCTTC. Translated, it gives CASSLPRGSGNEQFF. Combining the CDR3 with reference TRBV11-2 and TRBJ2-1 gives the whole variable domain EAGVAQSPRYKIIEKRQSVAFWCNPISGHATLYWYQQILGQGPKLLIQFQNNGVVDDSQLPKDRFSAERLKGVDSTLKIQPAKLEDSAVYLCASSLPRGSGNEQFFGPGTRLTVL.